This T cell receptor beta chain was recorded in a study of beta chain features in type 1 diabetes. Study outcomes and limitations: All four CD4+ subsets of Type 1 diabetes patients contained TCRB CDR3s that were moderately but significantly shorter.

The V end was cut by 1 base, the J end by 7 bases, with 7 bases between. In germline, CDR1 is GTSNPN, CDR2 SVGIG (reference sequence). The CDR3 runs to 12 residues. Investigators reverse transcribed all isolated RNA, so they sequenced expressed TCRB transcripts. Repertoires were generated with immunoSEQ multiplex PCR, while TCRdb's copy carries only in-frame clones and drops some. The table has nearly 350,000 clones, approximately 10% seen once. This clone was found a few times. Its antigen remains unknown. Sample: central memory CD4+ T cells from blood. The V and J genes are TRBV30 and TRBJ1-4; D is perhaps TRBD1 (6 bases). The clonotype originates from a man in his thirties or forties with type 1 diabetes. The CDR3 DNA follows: TGTGCCTGGAGTGAACAGGGTGAAAAACTGTTTTTT. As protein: CAWSEQGEKLFF.